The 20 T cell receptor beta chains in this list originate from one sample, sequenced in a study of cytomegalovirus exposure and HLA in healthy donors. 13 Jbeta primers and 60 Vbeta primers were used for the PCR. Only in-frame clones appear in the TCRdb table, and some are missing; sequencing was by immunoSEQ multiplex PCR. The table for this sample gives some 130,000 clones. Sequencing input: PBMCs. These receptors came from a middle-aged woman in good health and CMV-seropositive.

DNA for the CDR3: TGTGCCAGCAATAGGGGGAGAGGCTATGAGGGAGAGACCCAGTACTTC. This sequence encodes CASNRGRGYEGETQYF. This chain links TRBV9 with TRBJ2-5; a weak D match, TRBD1 (6 bases). V dropped 6 bases and J dropped 4 bases, with 22 bases sitting between them. Germline CDR1 is SGDLS and CDR2 is YYNGEE. The CDR3 covers 16 residues.

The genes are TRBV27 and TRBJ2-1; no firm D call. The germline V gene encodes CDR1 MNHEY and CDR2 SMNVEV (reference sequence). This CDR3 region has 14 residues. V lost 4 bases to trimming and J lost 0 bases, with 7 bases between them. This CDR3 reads CASSYHSSYNEQFF. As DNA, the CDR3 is TGTGCCAGCAGTTACCATAGCTCCTACAATGAGCAGTTCTTC.

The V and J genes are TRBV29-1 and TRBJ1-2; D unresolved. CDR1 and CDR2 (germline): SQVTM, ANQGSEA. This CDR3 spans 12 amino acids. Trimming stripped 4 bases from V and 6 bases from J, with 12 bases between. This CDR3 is CSVGSEENGYTF. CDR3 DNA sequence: TGCAGCGTTGGGTCCGAGGAAAATGGCTACACCTTC. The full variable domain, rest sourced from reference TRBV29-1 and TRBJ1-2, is SAVISQKPSRDICQRGTSLTIQCQVDSQVTMMFWYRQQPGQSLTLIATANQGSEATYESGFVIDKFPISRPNLTFSTLTVSNMSPEDSSIYLCSVGSEENGYTFGSGTRLTVV.

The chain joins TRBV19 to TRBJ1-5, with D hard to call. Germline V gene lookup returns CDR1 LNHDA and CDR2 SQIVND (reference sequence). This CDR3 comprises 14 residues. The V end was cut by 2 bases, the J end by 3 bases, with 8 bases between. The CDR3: CASSIRGINQPQHF. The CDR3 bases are TGTGCCAGTAGTATACGGGGAATCAATCAGCCCCAGCATTTT.

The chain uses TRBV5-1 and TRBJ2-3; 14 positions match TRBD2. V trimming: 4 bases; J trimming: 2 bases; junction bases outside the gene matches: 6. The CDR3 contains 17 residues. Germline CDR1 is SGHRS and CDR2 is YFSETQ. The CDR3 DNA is TGCGCCAGCAGCCTCGGGACTAGCGGGGGCCTCACAGATACGCAGTATTTT. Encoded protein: CASSLGTSGGLTDTQYF.

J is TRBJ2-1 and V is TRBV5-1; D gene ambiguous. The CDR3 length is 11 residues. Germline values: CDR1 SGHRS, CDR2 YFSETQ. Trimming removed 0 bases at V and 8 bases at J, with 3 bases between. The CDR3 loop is CASSLAYEQFF. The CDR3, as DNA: TGCGCCAGCAGCTTGGCATATGAGCAGTTCTTC.

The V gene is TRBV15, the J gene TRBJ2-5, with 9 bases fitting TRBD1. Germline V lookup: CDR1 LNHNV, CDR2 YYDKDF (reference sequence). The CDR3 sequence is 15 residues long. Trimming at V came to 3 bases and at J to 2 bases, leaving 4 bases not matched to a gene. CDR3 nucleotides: TGTGCCACCAGCAGGGAGACAGGGGGGCAAGAGACCCAGTACTTC. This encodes CATSRETGGQETQYF.

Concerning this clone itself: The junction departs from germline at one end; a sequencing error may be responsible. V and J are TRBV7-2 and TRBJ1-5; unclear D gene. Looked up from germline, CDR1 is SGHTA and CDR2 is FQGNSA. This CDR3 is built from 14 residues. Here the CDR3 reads CASSLSSSHQPQHF. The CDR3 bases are TGTGCCAGCAGCTTAAGCAGTAGCCATCAGCCCCAGCATTTT.

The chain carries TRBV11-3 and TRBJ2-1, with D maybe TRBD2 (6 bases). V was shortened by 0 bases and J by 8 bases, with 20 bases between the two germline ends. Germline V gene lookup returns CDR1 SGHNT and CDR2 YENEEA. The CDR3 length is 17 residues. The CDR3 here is CASSLETGTPTVDEQFF. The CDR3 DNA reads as TGTGCCAGCAGCTTAGAGACGGGGACTCCTACCGTGGATGAGCAGTTCTTC.

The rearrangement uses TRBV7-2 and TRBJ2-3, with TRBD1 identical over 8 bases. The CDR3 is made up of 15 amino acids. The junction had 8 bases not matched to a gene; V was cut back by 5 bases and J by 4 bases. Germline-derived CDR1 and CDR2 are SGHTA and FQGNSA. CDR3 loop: CASSPQGQGPDTQYF. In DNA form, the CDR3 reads TGTGCCAGCAGCCCCCAAGGACAGGGCCCAGATACGCAGTATTTT.

In DNA, the CDR3 is TGTGCCAGCAGTTCTGATTACAGGGGGCCGGGAGATACGCAGTATTTT. It specifies CASSSDYRGPGDTQYF. The chain carries TRBV6-5 and TRBJ2-3; 9 nucleotides match TRBD1. Germline CDR1 MNHEY, CDR2 SVGAGI. The trim removed 4 bases at V and 5 bases at J, leaving 10 bases unmatched. The CDR3 is 16 residues long.

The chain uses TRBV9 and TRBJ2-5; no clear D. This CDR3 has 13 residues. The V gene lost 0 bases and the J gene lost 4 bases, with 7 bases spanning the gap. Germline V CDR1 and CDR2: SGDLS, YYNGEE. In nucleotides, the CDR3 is TGTGCCAGCAGCGTAGGAATCGGAGAGACCCAGTACTTC. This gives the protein CASSVGIGETQYF.

The CDR3 DNA reads as TGTGCCAGCAGCGTCCCGCTAGCGGGAGGCACCTACAATGAGCAGTTCTTC. Its translation is CASSVPLAGGTYNEQFF. V is TRBV9 and J is TRBJ2-1; TRBD2 agrees at 11 bases. This CDR3 comprises 17 residues. With 2 bases clipped from V and 2 bases from J, the junction kept 6 bases outside the gene matches. The germline V gene encodes CDR1 SGDLS and CDR2 YYNGEE. The whole variable domain, filled in from reference TRBV9 and TRBJ2-1, reads DSGVTQTPKHLITATGQRVTLRCSPRSGDLSVYWYQQSLDQGLQFLIQYYNGEERAKGNILERFSAQQFPDLHSELNLSSLELGDSALYFCASSVPLAGGTYNEQFFGPGTRLTVL.

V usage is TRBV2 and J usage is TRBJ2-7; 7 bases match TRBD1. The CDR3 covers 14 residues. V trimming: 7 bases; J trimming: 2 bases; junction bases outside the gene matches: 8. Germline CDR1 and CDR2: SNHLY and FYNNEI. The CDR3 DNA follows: TGTGCCAGCACCGGGACAGAGCTTACCTACGAGCAGTACTTC. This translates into CASTGTELTYEQYF.

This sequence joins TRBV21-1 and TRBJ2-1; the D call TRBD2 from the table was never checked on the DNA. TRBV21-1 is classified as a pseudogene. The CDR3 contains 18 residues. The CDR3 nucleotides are TGTGCCAGCAGCAAAGCGAAAGAGAGGTGGTCTATCCACAATGAGCAGTTCTTC. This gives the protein CASSKAKERWSIHNEQFF.

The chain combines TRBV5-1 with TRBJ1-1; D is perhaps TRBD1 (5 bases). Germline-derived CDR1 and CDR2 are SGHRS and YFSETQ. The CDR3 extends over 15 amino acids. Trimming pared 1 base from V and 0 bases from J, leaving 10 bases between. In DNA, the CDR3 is TGCGCCAGCAGCTTGACAGGCCCCATGAACACTGAAGCTTTCTTT. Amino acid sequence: CASSLTGPMNTEAFF.

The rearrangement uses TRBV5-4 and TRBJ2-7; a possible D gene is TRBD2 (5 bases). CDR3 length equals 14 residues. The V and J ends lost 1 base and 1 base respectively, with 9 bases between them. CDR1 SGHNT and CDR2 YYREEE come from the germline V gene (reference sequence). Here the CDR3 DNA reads TGTGCCAGCAGCTTGAGAGGGCCGTCCTACGAGCAGTACTTC. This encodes CASSLRGPSYEQYF.

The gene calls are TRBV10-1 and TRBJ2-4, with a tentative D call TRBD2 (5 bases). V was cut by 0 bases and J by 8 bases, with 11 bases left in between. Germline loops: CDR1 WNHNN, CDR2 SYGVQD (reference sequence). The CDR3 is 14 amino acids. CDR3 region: CASSESRLEDIQYF. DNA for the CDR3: TGCGCCAGCAGTGAGTCGAGGTTGGAGGACATTCAGTACTTC.

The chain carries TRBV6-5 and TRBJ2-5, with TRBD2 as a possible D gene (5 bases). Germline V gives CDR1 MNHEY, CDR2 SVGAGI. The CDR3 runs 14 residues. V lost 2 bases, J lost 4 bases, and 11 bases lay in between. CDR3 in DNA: TGTGCCAGCAGTTACCTTACAGAGGGAGAGACCCAGTACTTC. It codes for CASSYLTEGETQYF.

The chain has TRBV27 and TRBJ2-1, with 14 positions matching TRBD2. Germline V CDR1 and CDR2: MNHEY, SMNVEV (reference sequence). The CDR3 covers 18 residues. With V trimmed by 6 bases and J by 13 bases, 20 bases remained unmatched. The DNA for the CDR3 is TGTGCCAGCAGACCGGGACTAGCGGGAGTACTGCGAAGATTGGGTCAGTTCTTC. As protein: CASRPGLAGVLRRLGQFF.